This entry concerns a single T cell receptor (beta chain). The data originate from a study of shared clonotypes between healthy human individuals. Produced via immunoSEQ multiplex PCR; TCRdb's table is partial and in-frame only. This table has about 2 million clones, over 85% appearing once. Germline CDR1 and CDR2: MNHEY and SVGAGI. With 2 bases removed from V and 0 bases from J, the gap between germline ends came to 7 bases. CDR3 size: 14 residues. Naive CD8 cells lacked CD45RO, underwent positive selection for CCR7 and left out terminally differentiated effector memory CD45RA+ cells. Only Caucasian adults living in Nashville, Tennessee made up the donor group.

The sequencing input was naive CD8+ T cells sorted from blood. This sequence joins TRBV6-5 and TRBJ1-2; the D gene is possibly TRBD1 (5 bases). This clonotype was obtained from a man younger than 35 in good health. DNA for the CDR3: TGTGCCAGCAGTTACATGGGGGCTAACTATGGCTACACCTTC. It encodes CASSYMGANYGYTF.